The 19 T cell receptor beta chains in this list originate from one sample, sequenced in a study of long-term antiretroviral therapy in people with HIV. An immunoSEQ assay, version v3.0, was performed at survey level. Profiling relied on immunoSEQ multiplex PCR, and the TCRdb table lists in-frame clones only, not all of them. The sample includes approximately 6,500 clones, nearly 75% seen only once; the top ten take roughly 15%. The source material was unsorted PBMCs, sampled about 0.9 years before starting antiretroviral therapy. These receptors were obtained from a middle-aged man with HIV.

J is TRBJ1-2 and V is TRBV29-1; no clear D. Germline CDR1 reads SQVTM; CDR2 reads ANQGSEA. The CDR3 loop spans 12 amino acids. Trimming removed 2 bases at V and 2 bases at J, with 6 bases between. The CDR3 is CSVERLNYGYTF. CDR3 coding DNA: TGCAGCGTTGAACGACTCAACTATGGCTACACCTTC.

The V gene is TRBV10-2, the J gene TRBJ2-1; 11 nucleotides align to TRBD2. V shed 0 bases, J shed 6 bases, and the junction held 4 bases outside the gene matches. Germline values: CDR1 WSHSY, CDR2 SAAADI. This CDR3 contains 16 residues. CDR3 DNA: TGCGCCAGCAGTGAGTCGGCTAGCGGGGGGTTCAATGAGCAGTTCTTC. Translation: CASSESASGGFNEQFF.

This clone was detected a few times. Other DNA sequences in the sample encode the same CDR3. The J gene is TRBJ2-7, the V gene TRBV4-3, with 9 bases matching TRBD1. In germline, CDR1 is LGHNA, CDR2 YSLEER. The CDR3 extends over 17 amino acids. V lost 0 bases to trimming and J lost 0 bases; unmatched junction nucleotides: 6. CDR3 nucleotides: TGCGCCAGCAGCCAAGATCTTGGGACAGGGACCTCCTACGAGCAGTACTTC. Amino acids: CASSQDLGTGTSYEQYF.

The chain links TRBV6-5 to TRBJ1-1; TRBD1 is a possible D gene (5 bases). Per germline, CDR1 MNHEY and CDR2 SVGAGI. This CDR3 is 16 amino acids long. The V end was cut by 0 bases, the J end by 7 bases, with 18 bases between. CDR3 nucleotide sequence: TGTGCCAGCAGTTACTCGCCGGGACGTCTAAACGTTGAAGCTTTCTTT. Protein product: CASSYSPGRLNVEAFF.

The rearrangement uses TRBV7-2 and TRBJ2-7; perhaps TRBD1 as D (5 bases). CDR3 length: 11 amino acids. Trimming stripped 3 bases from V and 6 bases from J, with 6 bases between. Germline values: CDR1 SGHTA, CDR2 FQGNSA. This CDR3 reads CASSLGLEQYF. The CDR3 DNA follows: TGTGCCAGCAGCTTGGGGCTCGAGCAGTACTTC.

V is TRBV10-3 and J is TRBJ2-1; 8 nucleotides match TRBD1. CDR3 size: 13 residues. V lost 7 bases and J lost 7; bases outside the gene matches: 6. Germline assignment: CDR1 ENHRY and CDR2 SYGVKD. CDR3 loop: CAINRDRSNEQFF. The CDR3 nucleotides read TGTGCCATCAACCGGGACAGGTCGAATGAGCAGTTCTTC.

This clone was seen more than once but under ten times. The V call is TRBV29-1, the J call TRBJ2-7; D call uncertain. The CDR3 covers 14 residues. Germline loops: CDR1 SQVTM, CDR2 ANQGSEA. V was trimmed by 0 bases and J by 2 bases, leaving 11 bases between them. The CDR3 coding sequence is TGCAGCGTTGAAGAAGGGAATCCTCCCTACGAGCAGTACTTC. Amino acids: CSVEEGNPPYEQYF.

The chain combines TRBV5-1 with TRBJ1-2; the match to TRBD1 covers 8 bases. The CDR3 is made up of 15 amino acids. The V segment lost 2 bases and the J segment 3 bases; nucleotides outside the gene matches: 6. Germline CDR1 reads SGHRS; CDR2 reads YFSETQ. For the CDR3, the DNA is TGCGCCAGCAGCTTTGGACAGGGTTGGGACTATGGCTACACCTTC. Translation gives CASSFGQGWDYGYTF.

The chain joins TRBV7-9 to TRBJ1-1; 7 bases map to TRBD1. The CDR3 covers 15 residues. CDR1 SEHNR and CDR2 FQNEAQ come from the germline V gene (reference sequence). The J segment lost 3 bases and the V segment lost 5 bases, leaving 9 bases of the junction unmatched. CDR3 sequence: CASSQYQGVYTEAFF. The CDR3 DNA reads as TGTGCCAGCAGCCAATATCAGGGGGTGTACACTGAAGCTTTCTTT.

This clone was found a few times. The CDR3 sequence: CASSLTQGDYSYEQYF. As DNA, the CDR3 is TGTGCCAGCTCACTGACACAGGGAGATTATTCCTACGAGCAGTACTTC. The rearrangement uses TRBV18 and TRBJ2-7; TRBD1 might be the D (6 bases). The CDR3 is 16 amino acids. V was trimmed by 4 bases and J by 1 base, leaving 17 bases between them. The germline V gene has CDR1 KGHSH and CDR2 LQKENI.

This clone was picked up a small number of times. The rearrangement links TRBV2 to TRBJ2-7, with 7 positions matching TRBD1. Germline-derived CDR1 and CDR2 are SNHLY and FYNNEI. J lost 3 bases, V lost 5 bases, and 13 bases had no gene match. CDR3 length equals 16 residues. This chain's CDR3 is CASSRPPGQKHYEQYF. The CDR3 coding sequence is TGTGCCAGCAGTCGGCCCCCGGGACAGAAGCACTACGAGCAGTACTTC.

The chain recombines TRBV4-2 with TRBJ1-5, with D maybe TRBD1 (5 bases). This CDR3 comprises 14 residues. Germline V gene data show CDR1 as LGHNA and CDR2 as YNFKEQ. V was cut by 0 bases and J by 4 bases, with 7 bases left in between. The CDR3 sequence: CASSQDRGNQPQHF. The DNA of the CDR3 is TGTGCCAGCAGCCAAGATCGGGGGAATCAGCCCCAGCATTTT.

The J gene is TRBJ1-6, the V gene TRBV7-2; D not resolved. Trimming took off 1 base at V and 12 bases at J, with 10 bases between the two ends. The germline V gene encodes CDR1 SGHTA and CDR2 FQGNSA. This CDR3 has 13 amino acids. In nucleotides, the CDR3 is TGTGCCAGCAGCTTAGAGGTTGGCAGACCCCTCCACTTT. Amino acids: CASSLEVGRPLHF.

This clone came up a few times. The chain combines TRBV19 with TRBJ2-7, with 9 bases fitting TRBD1. V dropped 2 bases and J dropped 3; count of bases not matched to a gene: 5. Looked up from germline, CDR1 is LNHDA and CDR2 is SQIVND (reference sequence). The CDR3 loop spans 15 amino acids. CDR3 sequence (DNA): TGTGCCAGTAGTATACAACCGGGACAGGGCTACGAGCAGTACTTC. It codes for CASSIQPGQGYEQYF.

The chain has TRBV9 and TRBJ1-3; D ambiguous. The V gene's germline CDR1 is SGDLS and CDR2 YYNGEE. Deletions cut 0 bases from V and 0 bases from J, with 7 bases between. This CDR3 has 15 amino acids. The CDR3 reads CASSVEWGSGNTIYF. For the CDR3, the DNA is TGTGCCAGCAGCGTAGAGTGGGGCTCTGGAAACACCATATATTTT.

The genes are TRBV7-9 and TRBJ1-5; TRBD1 aligns across 9 bases. J gave up 7 bases and V 5 bases, and 9 bases lay outside the gene matches. CDR3 length equals 15 residues. CDR1 is SEHNR, CDR2 FQNEAQ, per germline (reference sequence). This CDR3 is CASSTEQGARQPQHF. The DNA of the CDR3 is TGTGCCAGCAGCACTGAACAGGGGGCCAGGCAGCCCCAGCATTTT.

The rearrangement joins TRBV2 to TRBJ2-3; either TRBD1 or TRBD2 may fit D (5 bases each). This CDR3 region has 14 residues. Trimming pared 4 bases from V and 1 base from J, leaving 9 bases between. Per germline, CDR1 SNHLY and CDR2 FYNNEI. CDR3 protein: CASSAQGRTDTQYF. For the CDR3, the DNA is TGTGCCAGCAGTGCGCAGGGACGCACAGATACGCAGTATTTT.

The chain has TRBV7-2 and TRBJ2-7; 8 positions agree with TRBD1. This CDR3 region has 14 residues. The V segment lost 4 bases and the J segment 7 bases; nucleotides outside the gene matches: 9. CDR1 is SGHTA, CDR2 FQGNSA, per germline. The CDR3 loop is CASSSQGAVKEQYF. The CDR3 coding sequence is TGTGCCAGCAGCTCCCAGGGGGCGGTGAAAGAGCAGTACTTC.

In DNA, the CDR3 is TGTGCCACCAGCAGACTTAGTCTCGGGCGCAATCAGCCCCAGCATTTT. Protein: CATSRLSLGRNQPQHF. The genes are TRBV15 and TRBJ1-5; no clear D. Trimming took 2 bases from V and 2 from J, leaving 13 bases between them. This CDR3 region has 16 residues. Germline-derived CDR1 and CDR2 are LNHNV and YYDKDF (reference sequence).